This TCR beta chain was observed in a study of regulatory T cells in long-lasting Graves disease. In germline, CDR1 is MNHNS, CDR2 SASEGT. This CDR3 region has 14 residues. TCR beta libraries were built with iRepertoire HTBI primers and Arm-PCR of CDR3 regions. TCRdb re-called the multiplex PCR reads with MiXCR, one entry per CDR3 protein. The repertoire consists of 400,000 to 500,000 distinct CDR3 sequences, with roughly 15% occurring once and the leading ten covering around 11%. Indicated time point: newly diagnosed GD, antithyroid drugs for less than 3 months. Extracted PBMC RNA gave rise to the TCR library. The same specimen was also included in a second study, on T cells in Graves' hyperthyroidism and ophthalmopathy.

This chain uses TRBV6-1 with TRBJ2-1; 7 bases fit TRBD1. This sequence originates from a woman aged 25 to 39 with Graves disease. The source was peripheral blood mononuclear cells (PBMCs), collected at new diagnosis, from a patient treated with antithyroid drugs. CDR3: CGTGALRRSGAEFF. The CDR3 DNA sequence: TGTGGCACAGGGGCGCTTCGACGGTCAGGGGCAGAGTTCTTC.